The source of this T cell receptor (beta chain) is a study of blood T cell repertoires in COVID-19. Germline assignment: CDR1 SEHNR and CDR2 FQNEAQ (reference sequence). CDR3 length: 16 amino acids. Germline trimming cut 4 bases from V and 4 bases from J; bases unmatched to any gene: 10. Measured with immunoSEQ multiplex PCR; TCRdb has only the in-frame clones, and not every one. The sample records 300,000 to 400,000 clones, roughly nine tenths being singletons. This chain uses TRBV7-9 with TRBJ1-1; TRBD1 agrees at 9 bases. The sample consisted of PBMCs or T cells enriched from blood (not recorded which). This receptor was obtained from a man aged 55-75 years who had recovered from COVID-19. The CDR3: CASSSDRGMYGTEAFF. Written as DNA, the CDR3 is TGTGCCAGCAGCTCGGACAGGGGTATGTACGGCACTGAAGCTTTCTTT.